These T cell receptor beta chains were read from a single sample in a study of tumor-infiltrating lymphocytes in localized non-small cell lung cancer. Produced via immunoSEQ multiplex PCR; TCRdb's table is partial and in-frame only. The top ten hold over 9.5% of the sample, which has under 15,000 clones, 65% to 85% seen once. The sequenced sample consisted of lung tumor tissue. These receptors were obtained from a human donor with non-small cell lung cancer. Each CDR3 is given with its conserved first and last residue. D genes are given only for firm matches. Part of the rows lack a size; the others show once, few, many or a class for expanded clones.

D,V,size,J,DNA,CDR3
TRBD1,TRBV5-6,-,TRBJ1-4,TGTGCCAGCAGCTTGCCCGGGACAGCAACTAATGAAAAACTGTTTTTT,CASSLPGTATNEKLFF
TRBD1,TRBV6-5,-,TRBJ1-6,TGTGCCAGCAGTCCTATGGGACAGGGGAATTCACCCCTCCACTTT,CASSPMGQGNSPLHF
TRBD1,TRBV5-4,-,TRBJ2-5,TGTGCCAGCAGCCAAGGACAGGGAGGCGAGACCCAGTACTTC,CASSQGQGGETQYF
-,TRBV30,-,TRBJ2-2,TGTGCCTGGAGTGACCAGGTCTGGGAGCTGTTTTTT,CAWSDQVWELFF
TRBD2,TRBV5-4,-,TRBJ2-7,TGTGCCAGCAGCAGGGGACTAGCGGGGTATTACGAGCAGTACTTC,CASSRGLAGYYEQYF
TRBD2,TRBV2,-,TRBJ2-5,TGTGCCAGCAGTGTTGGGACTAGCGGGGGGCAAGAGACCCAGTACTTC,CASSVGTSGGQETQYF
-,TRBV5-6,-,TRBJ2-2,TGTGCCAGCAGCTTGAAGGGGCGATTCACCGGGGAGCTGTTTTTT,CASSLKGRFTGELFF
-,TRBV7-8,-,TRBJ2-2,TGTGCCAGCAGCTTAGGGCAGCTCGCCGGGGAGCTGTTTTTT,CASSLGQLAGELFF
-,TRBV5-1,-,TRBJ2-5,TGCGCCAGCAGCATAACAGGTCAAGGGGAGACCCAGTACTTC,CASSITGQGETQYF
-,TRBV5-6,-,TRBJ2-7,TGTGCCAGCACCAGAGCAGGTACGAGGGGCGAGCAGTACTTC,CASTRAGTRGEQYF
TRBD1,TRBV18,-,TRBJ1-5,TGTGCCAGCTCGGGGGACAGGGGGCTCAATCAGCCCCAGCATTTT,CASSGDRGLNQPQHF
-,TRBV6-4,-,TRBJ2-2,TGTGCCAGCAGTACGGAGGGACAGCGGAACACCGGGGAGCTGTTTTTT,CASSTEGQRNTGELFF
-,TRBV4-2,-,TRBJ2-2,TGTGCCAGCAGCCAAGGACAGAACACCGGGGAGCTGTTTTTT,CASSQGQNTGELFF
-,TRBV29-1,-,TRBJ2-7,TGCAGCGTTACCTCCGGGACACCCTCGCGGGAGCAGTACTTC,CSVTSGTPSREQYF
TRBD1,TRBV5-1,-,TRBJ2-1,TGCGCCAGTACTACAGGGGGCGGTTACAATGAGCAGTTCTTC,CASTTGGGYNEQFF
-,TRBV14,-,TRBJ2-2,TGTGCCAGCAGCCCCAAACCAAATTCTCGGACGTCGACGAACACCGGGGAGCTGTTTTTT,CASSPKPNSRTSTNTGELFF
-,TRBV5-1,-,TRBJ2-5,TGCGCCAGCAGTTTTGGGGTAGTAGAGACCCAGTACTTC,CASSFGVVETQYF
-,TRBV9,-,TRBJ2-1,TGTGCCAGCAGCGTTATCGGAGGGGGCAATGAGCAGTTCTTC,CASSVIGGGNEQFF
-,TRBV28,-,TRBJ2-5,TGTGCCAGCAGTTCCGGTGGGCTAACCGGGACCCAGTACTTC,CASSSGGLTGTQYF
-,TRBV13,-,TRBJ1-4,TGTGCCAGCAGTTCAAGGACAACTAATGAAAAACTGTTTTTT,CASSSRTTNEKLFF
-,TRBV11-2,few,TRBJ1-6,TGTGCCAGCAGCCCCAGGACCTATTCACCCCTCCACTTT,CASSPRTYSPLHF